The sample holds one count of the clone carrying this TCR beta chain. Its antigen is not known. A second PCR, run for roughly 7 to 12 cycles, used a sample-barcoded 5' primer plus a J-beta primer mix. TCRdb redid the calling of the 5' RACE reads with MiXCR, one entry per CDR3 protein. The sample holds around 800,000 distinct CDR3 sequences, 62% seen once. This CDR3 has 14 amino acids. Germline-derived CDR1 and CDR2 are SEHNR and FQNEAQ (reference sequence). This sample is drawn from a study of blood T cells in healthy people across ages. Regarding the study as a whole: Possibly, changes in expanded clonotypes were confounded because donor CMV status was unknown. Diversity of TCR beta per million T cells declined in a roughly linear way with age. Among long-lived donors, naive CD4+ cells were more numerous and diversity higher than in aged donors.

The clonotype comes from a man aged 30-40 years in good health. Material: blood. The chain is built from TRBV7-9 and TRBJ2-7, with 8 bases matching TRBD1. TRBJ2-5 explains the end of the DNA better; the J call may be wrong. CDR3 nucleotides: TGTGCCAGCAGCTCCCCGGACAGGGAAGAGACCCAGTACTTC. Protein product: CASSSPDREETQYF.